This T cell receptor beta chain originates from a study of memory CD4+ T cells and cytomegalovirus serostatus. Whole-study findings and limits: CD4+ memory repertoires contained about 40% of the roughly 160 reported CMV TCRbeta sequences.

In regard to this clone: The antigen remains unidentified.

In the authors' workflow: After removing out-of-frame reads, around 2,000,000 distinct TCRbeta sequences remained. Generated by immunoSEQ multiplex PCR, the TCRdb table keeps only in-frame clones and is missing some. V, J and clone size are taken as reported in that table, and D and trimming were inferred from the DNA itself. The table has 85,000 to 100,000 clones, over 70% seen once. Single viable CD3+CD4+CD8-CD45RO+ cells were sorted as the memory CD4+ T cells. Serum IgG to CMV pp150, pp28, p38 and p52 defined serostatus. Germline CDR1 MNHEY, CDR2 SMNVEV (reference sequence). The germline V and J ends were trimmed by 1 base and 2 bases, with 11 bases remaining between them. There are 16 residues in the CDR3.

Sample: memory CD4+ T cells from blood. This chain connects TRBV27 to TRBJ2-2, with D tentatively TRBD1 or TRBD2 (5 bases each). The TCR was taken from an adult in good health and CMV-seropositive. CDR3: CASSLFGTANTGELFF. CDR3 sequence (DNA): TGTGCCAGCAGTTTATTCGGGACGGCCAACACCGGGGAGCTGTTTTTT.